This passage covers 5 T cell receptor beta chains from one sample sequenced in a study of technical replicates of blood from a few donors. Produced via immunoSEQ multiplex PCR; TCRdb's table is partial and in-frame only. The data contain 50,000 to 70,000 clones, about 93% of them singletons. The sequenced sample consisted of PBMCs. The receptors stem from a human donor in good health. Some clones in this sample may be carry-over from other donors' samples.

The V and J genes are TRBV6-1 and TRBJ2-4; D ambiguous. The CDR3 totals 13 residues. The V end lost 1 base, the J end lost 14 bases, and 15 bases lay between the germline ends. In germline, CDR1 is MNHNS, CDR2 SASEGT. The CDR3 DNA follows: TGTGCCAGCAGTGAAGGGCTGGTAACTACTGAGTACTTC. Protein: CASSEGLVTTEYF.

The chain links TRBV7-9 to TRBJ1-2, with 7 bases aligning to TRBD1. J was trimmed by 1 base and V by 0 bases; bases with no gene match: 5. This CDR3 region has 16 residues. Germline V CDR1 and CDR2: SEHNR, FQNEAQ (reference sequence). The CDR3, as DNA: TGTGCCAGCAGCTTAGCGGCAGGGGGAAATAACTATGGCTACACCTTC. This translates into CASSLAAGGNNYGYTF.

This chain links TRBV2 with TRBJ2-6, with 11 positions matching TRBD1. V lost 4 bases and J lost 0; bases outside the gene matches: 2. The CDR3 loop spans 17 amino acids. Looked up from germline, CDR1 is SNHLY and CDR2 is FYNNEI. The CDR3 DNA reads as TGTGCCAGCAGTGTGGACAGGGGGCTCTCTGGGGCCAACGTCCTGACTTTC. As protein: CASSVDRGLSGANVLTF.

The rearrangement joins TRBV19 to TRBJ1-2; a possible D gene is TRBD1 (6 bases). Germline CDR1 LNHDA, CDR2 SQIVND (reference sequence). The length of the CDR3 is 15 residues. The V end was cut by 3 bases, the J end by 12 bases, with 23 bases between. Here the CDR3 reads CASSMTPPPTSGDTF. DNA for the CDR3: TGTGCCAGTAGTATGACTCCCCCCCCCACCTCAGGGGACACCTTC.

This chain uses TRBV19 with TRBJ1-3; maybe TRBD1 (6 bases). CDR3 length: 16 amino acids. From germline, CDR1 is LNHDA and CDR2 SQIVND (reference sequence). V was clipped by 3 bases and J by 4 bases, with 16 bases between them. The CDR3 is CASSMRGAVAGNTIYF. The CDR3 nucleotides read TGTGCCAGTAGTATGCGGGGGGCCGTTGCCGGAAACACCATATATTTT.